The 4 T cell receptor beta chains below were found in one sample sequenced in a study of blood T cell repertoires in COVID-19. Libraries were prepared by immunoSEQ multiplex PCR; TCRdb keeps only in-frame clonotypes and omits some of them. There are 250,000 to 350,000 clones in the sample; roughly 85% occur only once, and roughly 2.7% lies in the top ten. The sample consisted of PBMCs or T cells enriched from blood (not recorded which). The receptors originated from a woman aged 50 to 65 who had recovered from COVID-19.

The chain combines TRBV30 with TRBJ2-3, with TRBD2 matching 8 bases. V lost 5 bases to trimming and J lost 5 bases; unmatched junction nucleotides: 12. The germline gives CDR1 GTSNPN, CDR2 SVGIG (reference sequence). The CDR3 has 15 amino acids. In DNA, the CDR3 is TGTGCCTGGCGGCGGGCGGGAGGATTGGGAGATACGCAGTATTTT. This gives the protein CAWRRAGGLGDTQYF.

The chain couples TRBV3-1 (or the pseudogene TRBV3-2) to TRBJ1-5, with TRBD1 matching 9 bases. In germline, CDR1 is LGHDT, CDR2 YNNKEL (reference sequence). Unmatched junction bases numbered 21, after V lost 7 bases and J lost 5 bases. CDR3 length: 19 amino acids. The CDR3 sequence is CASTTRPGQGCGKYQPQHF. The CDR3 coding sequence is TGTGCCAGCACCACCCGGCCGGGACAGGGTTGTGGCAAATATCAGCCCCAGCATTTT.

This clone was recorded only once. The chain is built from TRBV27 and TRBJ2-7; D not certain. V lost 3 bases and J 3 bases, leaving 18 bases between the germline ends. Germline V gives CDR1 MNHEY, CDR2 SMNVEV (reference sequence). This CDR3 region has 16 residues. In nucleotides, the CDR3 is TGTGCCAGCAGTTTGAGTTCGGCTAGTTTTTTCTACGAGCAGTACTTC. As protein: CASSLSSASFFYEQYF.

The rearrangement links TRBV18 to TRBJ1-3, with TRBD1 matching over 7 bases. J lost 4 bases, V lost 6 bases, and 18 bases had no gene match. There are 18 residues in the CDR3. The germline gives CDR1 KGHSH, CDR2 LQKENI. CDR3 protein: CASSAGTAQARTGNTIYF. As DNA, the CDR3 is TGTGCCAGCTCTGCCGGGACAGCCCAAGCCCGGACAGGAAACACCATATATTTT.